This entry lists 29 T cell receptor beta chains sequenced from one sample in a study of blood T cell repertoires in COVID-19. Assay: immunoSEQ multiplex PCR; the TCRdb copy retains only in-frame clones and omits some. The table lists 200,000 to 250,000 clones, roughly 84% of them singletons. Sequencing was performed on peripheral blood. All receptors come from a man aged 25-40 years with active or convalescent COVID-19.

The chain carries TRBV2 and TRBJ2-5; 8 positions agree with TRBD2. The CDR3 totals 18 residues. J was trimmed by 3 bases and V by 2 bases; bases with no gene match: 14. Germline V gene data show CDR1 as SNHLY and CDR2 as FYNNEI. CDR3 sequence reads: CASSESPQRERGEETQYF. DNA for the CDR3: TGTGCCAGCAGTGAATCCCCCCAGCGGGAGCGGGGCGAAGAGACCCAGTACTTC. The complete variable domain, with remaining parts taken from reference TRBV2 and TRBJ2-5, reads EPEVTQTPSHQVTQMGQEVILRCVPISNHLYFYWYRQILGQKVEFLVSFYNNEISEKSEIFDDQFSVERPDGSNFTLKIRSTKLEDSAMYFCASSESPQRERGEETQYFGPGTRLLVL.

This clone was observed once. The chain joins TRBV7-2 to TRBJ2-5, with TRBD2 identical over 9 bases. V gave up 5 bases and J gave up 5 bases; unmatched junction bases: 6. The CDR3 consists of 14 residues. The V gene's germline CDR1 is SGHTA and CDR2 FQGNSA. The CDR3 DNA reads as TGTGCCAGCAGCCTTGGACTAGCGAAGGAGACCCAGTACTTC. Protein sequence: CASSLGLAKETQYF.

To note about this clone: The same CDR3 can be traced to other DNA sequences in this sample. The V and J genes are TRBV28 and TRBJ1-1, with 7 bases identical to TRBD1. The length of the CDR3 is 14 residues. J lost 5 bases, V lost 3 bases, and 6 bases had no gene match. Germline V gene lookup returns CDR1 MDHEN and CDR2 SYDVKM. CDR3 nucleotides: TGTGCCAGCAGTTTCAGAGGGGGCAATACTGAAGCTTTCTTT. Translation gives CASSFRGGNTEAFF.

The chain has TRBV29-1 and TRBJ1-1; maybe TRBD1 (5 bases). The CDR3 consists of 14 residues. CDR1 SQVTM and CDR2 ANQGSEA come from the germline V gene. Trimming pared 3 bases from V and 0 bases from J, leaving 11 bases between. The CDR3 DNA reads as TGCAGCGTTGACGCAGGGAGGGTGAACACTGAAGCTTTCTTT. Translating it yields CSVDAGRVNTEAFF. The full variable domain, rest sourced from reference TRBV29-1 and TRBJ1-1, is SAVISQKPSRDICQRGTSLTIQCQVDSQVTMMFWYRQQPGQSLTLIATANQGSEATYESGFVIDKFPISRPNLTFSTLTVSNMSPEDSSIYLCSVDAGRVNTEAFFGQGTRLTVV.

The gene calls are TRBV7-9 and TRBJ2-3; 8 bases map to TRBD1. The CDR3 spans 14 residues. Germline assignment: CDR1 SEHNR and CDR2 FQNEAQ (reference sequence). V lost 6 bases, J lost 3 bases, and 5 bases stayed unmatched. The CDR3 nucleotides are TGTGCCAGCAGAACAGGGGGATGGACAGATACGCAGTATTTT. This sequence encodes CASRTGGWTDTQYF.

V usage is TRBV27 and J usage is TRBJ1-4, with D possibly TRBD1 on 6 matching bases. V lost 6 bases and J 8 bases, leaving 22 bases between the germline ends. The CDR3 is 16 amino acids. CDR1 MNHEY and CDR2 SMNVEV come from the germline V gene (reference sequence). CDR3 nucleotide sequence: TGTGCCAGCAGCCAACAAACAGGGAGTCTCCGGGAAAAACTGTTTTTT. Translating gives CASSQQTGSLREKLFF. Full variable domain (rest looked up from reference TRBV27 and TRBJ1-4): EAQVTQNPRYLITVTGKKLTVTCSQNMNHEYMSWYRQDPGLGLRQIYYSMNVEVTDKGDVPEGYKVSRKEKRNFPLILESPSPNQTSLYFCASSQQTGSLREKLFFGSGTQLSVL.

This chain uses TRBV7-9 with TRBJ2-3; 7 positions match TRBD2. In germline, CDR1 is SEHNR, CDR2 FQNEAQ (reference sequence). After removal of 8 bases from V and 3 bases from J, the junction contained 5 bases not matched to a gene. The CDR3 spans 13 residues. The CDR3: CASPEGGTDTQYF. The CDR3 DNA is TGTGCCAGCCCAGAGGGAGGGACAGATACGCAGTATTTT.

The chain links TRBV6-2 or TRBV6-3 to TRBJ2-4; weak D call: TRBD2 (5 bases). The CDR3 extends over 16 amino acids. V shed 5 bases and J shed 0 bases, with 14 bases lying between them. The germline V gene encodes CDR1 MNHEY and CDR2 SVGEGT. CDR3 region: CASSGSGSLAKNIQYF. CDR3 nucleotide sequence: TGTGCCAGCAGTGGGAGTGGATCCCTAGCCAAAAACATTCAGTACTTC.

This chain links TRBV2 with TRBJ2-1, with 7 bases that match TRBD2. J was trimmed by 2 bases and V by 5 bases; bases with no gene match: 9. The CDR3 spans 16 residues. The germline gives CDR1 SNHLY, CDR2 FYNNEI. CDR3 DNA sequence: TGTGCCAGCAGTTTCCCGGGACTAAAGGCCTACAATGAGCAGTTCTTC. It yields the protein CASSFPGLKAYNEQFF. The full variable domain, completed using reference TRBV2 and TRBJ2-1, is EPEVTQTPSHQVTQMGQEVILRCVPISNHLYFYWYRQILGQKVEFLVSFYNNEISEKSEIFDDQFSVERPDGSNFTLKIRSTKLEDSAMYFCASSFPGLKAYNEQFFGPGTRLTVL.

This chain joins TRBV6-5 and TRBJ1-3, with unresolved D. The V end was cut by 2 bases, the J end by 0 bases, with 5 bases between. The germline gives CDR1 MNHEY, CDR2 SVGAGI. The CDR3 loop spans 14 amino acids. The CDR3 region is CASSYDSSGNTIYF. The CDR3 DNA is TGTGCCAGCAGTTACGACTCCTCTGGAAACACCATATATTTT.

V and J are TRBV18 and TRBJ2-3; weak D call: TRBD2 (5 bases). The CDR3 contains 13 residues. The ends were cut back, 2 bases at V and 9 bases at J, with 12 bases in the middle. Germline loops: CDR1 KGHSH, CDR2 LQKENI. The DNA of the CDR3 is TGTGCCAGCTCACCAATTCTACGGGGAACGCAGTATTTT. Amino acids: CASSPILRGTQYF.

The gene calls are TRBV4-1 and TRBJ2-7; D may be TRBD1 (6 bases). Germline CDR1 and CDR2: MGHRA and YSYEKL. This CDR3 has 17 amino acids. Trimming cost V 1 base and J 2 bases, with 18 bases left between them. For the CDR3, the DNA is TGCGCCAGCAGCCAAGGGAATCTCCGGGACACAGCCTACGAGCAGTACTTC. This sequence encodes CASSQGNLRDTAYEQYF.

CDR3: CASTEAVSGNQPQHF. CDR3 DNA sequence: TGTGCCAGCACGGAGGCTGTCTCTGGCAATCAGCCCCAGCATTTT. J is TRBJ1-5 and V is TRBV28; D unresolved. Germline V CDR1 and CDR2: MDHEN, SYDVKM. Trimming cost V 7 bases and J 2 bases, with 15 bases left between them. The CDR3 totals 15 residues.

This clone is a singleton in its sample. The chain joins TRBV5-1 to TRBJ2-5; 14 nucleotides align to TRBD2. The ends lost 3 bases at V and 6 bases at J; junction bases unmatched: 7. The CDR3 length is 16 residues. CDR1 and CDR2 (germline): SGHRS, YFSETQ. The CDR3 region is CASSSGTSGGTKTQYF. CDR3 coding DNA: TGCGCCAGCAGCTCCGGGACTAGCGGGGGTACGAAGACCCAGTACTTC.

This CDR3 reads CASSQVGSGYTF. The CDR3 DNA is TGCGCCAGCAGCCAAGTGGGCAGTGGCTACACCTTC. V is TRBV4-1 and J is TRBJ1-2; D call uncertain. Trimming left V 1 base short and J 7 bases short, with 7 bases between. CDR1 and CDR2 from the germline V gene are MGHRA and YSYEKL. The CDR3 has 12 amino acids.

This chain links TRBV5-6 with TRBJ1-2, with D possibly matching TRBD1 (6 bases). CDR1 and CDR2 from the germline V gene are SGHDT and YYEEEE. Between the trimmed V and J ends, which lost 8 bases and 5 bases, there was a span of 25 bases. The CDR3 consists of 16 residues. The CDR3 DNA sequence: TGTGCCAGTCTACCGGGGGGCGCGGGACGGGAATATGGCTACACCTTC. This encodes CASLPGGAGREYGYTF.

The chain combines TRBV5-1 with TRBJ2-5; tentative D call: TRBD1 (6 bases). Germline assignment: CDR1 SGHRS and CDR2 YFSETQ. The CDR3 is 14 amino acids. V gave up 2 bases and J gave up 0 bases, with 8 bases separating them. This CDR3 reads CASSLTGNQETQYF. The CDR3 DNA sequence: TGCGCCAGCAGCTTAACAGGGAACCAAGAGACCCAGTACTTC.

This chain links TRBV28 with TRBJ2-7; TRBD1 might be the D (5 bases). Germline V CDR1 and CDR2: MDHEN, SYDVKM. V was pared by 7 bases and J by 4 bases, with 14 bases between. The CDR3 sequence is 13 residues long. The CDR3 loop reads CASTRVVGYEQYF. DNA of the CDR3: TGTGCCAGCACCAGGGTAGTCGGATACGAGCAGTACTTC.

The rearrangement joins TRBV18 to TRBJ2-2; weak D call: TRBD2 (6 bases). Per the germline V gene, CDR1 is KGHSH and CDR2 is LQKENI. V shed 6 bases and J shed 2 bases, with 13 bases lying between them. CDR3 size: 15 residues. The CDR3 loop reads CASSRLGLNTGELFF. The CDR3 DNA reads TGTGCCAGCTCCCGGCTGGGACTTAACACCGGGGAGCTGTTTTTT.

This chain uses TRBV9 with TRBJ2-3; possibly TRBD2 for D (6 bases). This CDR3 region has 15 residues. Between the trimmed V and J ends, which lost 3 bases and 3 bases, there was a span of 14 bases. CDR1 and CDR2 (germline): SGDLS, YYNGEE. Here the CDR3 reads CASSAGGGITDTQYF. The CDR3 DNA reads as TGTGCCAGCAGCGCTGGAGGCGGGATTACAGATACGCAGTATTTT.

The V and J genes are TRBV5-1 and TRBJ2-3, with D perhaps matching TRBD2 (6 bases). The CDR3 extends over 16 amino acids. Looked up from germline, CDR1 is SGHRS and CDR2 is YFSETQ. Between the trimmed V and J ends, which lost 0 bases and 1 base, there was a span of 12 bases. In DNA, the CDR3 is TGCGCCAGCAGCTTGGCCCCGGGGGTTGGCACAGATACGCAGTATTTT. Its translation: CASSLAPGVGTDTQYF.

This chain uses TRBV7-2 with TRBJ2-5, with D perhaps TRBD2 (7 bases). Trimming removed 5 bases at V and 5 bases at J, with 18 bases between. The CDR3 has 15 residues. Germline CDR1 and CDR2: SGHTA and FQGNSA. This chain's CDR3 is CASSPIGGGGETQYF. The CDR3 nucleotides read TGTGCCAGCAGCCCAATAGGAGGGGGAGGGGAGACCCAGTACTTC.

The rearrangement links TRBV2 to TRBJ2-7; TRBD1 matches at 12 bases. Per germline, CDR1 SNHLY and CDR2 FYNNEI. V was pared by 7 bases and J by 8 bases, with 9 bases of the junction left unmatched. The CDR3 length is 14 residues. The CDR3 loop reads CASTRDRGRVQQYF. As DNA, the CDR3 is TGTGCCAGCACCAGGGACAGGGGGCGCGTCCAGCAGTACTTC.

This clone was counted a few times. The chain uses TRBV7-2 and TRBJ2-7; 10 positions agree with TRBD1. The J segment lost 5 bases and the V segment lost 6 bases, leaving 7 bases of the junction unmatched. The CDR3 consists of 14 residues. The V gene's germline CDR1 is SGHTA and CDR2 FQGNSA. The CDR3 coding sequence is TGTGCCAGCAGATCGACAGGGGGCCTGGACGAGCAGTACTTC. Translated, it gives CASRSTGGLDEQYF.

DNA for the CDR3: TGTGCCAGCAGCAATGGACAGTACGAGCAGTACTTC. This codes for CASSNGQYEQYF. V usage is TRBV7-9 and J usage is TRBJ2-7, with a possible D match to TRBD1 (6 bases). Germline CDR1 reads SEHNR; CDR2 reads FQNEAQ (reference sequence). CDR3 length equals 12 residues. Trimming removed 5 bases at V and 4 bases at J, with 9 bases between.

The chain combines TRBV20-1 with TRBJ1-5; tentative D call: TRBD1 (6 bases). The CDR3 consists of 14 residues. V was trimmed by 3 bases and J by 7 bases, leaving 16 bases between them. The germline CDR1 and CDR2 sequences are DFQATT and SNEGSKA (reference sequence). CDR3 coding DNA: TGCAGTGCTAGTGGGCTTTCAGGGGCCCAGCCCCAGCATTTT. It specifies CSASGLSGAQPQHF.

This chain joins TRBV2 and TRBJ1-1; a weak D match, TRBD1 (6 bases). There are 13 residues in the CDR3. CDR1 and CDR2 from the germline V gene are SNHLY and FYNNEI. Between the trimmed V and J ends, which lost 10 bases and 1 base, there was a span of 13 bases. CDR3 sequence reads: CATEGGTNTEAFF. The CDR3 DNA reads as TGTGCCACGGAGGGGGGGACGAACACTGAAGCTTTCTTT.

The chain recombines TRBV5-1 with TRBJ1-6; a possible D gene is TRBD1 (5 bases). Germline CDR1 and CDR2: SGHRS and YFSETQ. The CDR3 has 14 amino acids. V lost 4 bases to trimming and J lost 6 bases, with 11 bases between them. The CDR3 region is CASSEGVSNSPLHF. Here the CDR3 DNA reads TGCGCCAGCAGCGAAGGGGTTAGTAATTCACCCCTCCACTTT.

This rearrangement joins TRBV7-2 to TRBJ2-1; 12 positions agree with TRBD2. After removal of 4 bases from V and 8 bases from J, the junction contained 6 bases not matched to a gene. This CDR3 spans 15 amino acids. Germline loops: CDR1 SGHTA, CDR2 FQGNSA. This chain's CDR3 is CASSSAGLAGYEQFF. The DNA for the CDR3 is TGTGCCAGCAGCTCAGCGGGACTAGCGGGCTATGAGCAGTTCTTC. Full variable domain (outside the CDR3, taken from reference TRBV7-2 and TRBJ2-1): GAGVSQSPSNKVTEKGKDVELRCDPISGHTALYWYRQSLGQGLEFLIYFQGNSAPDKSGLPSDRFSAERTGGSVSTLTIQRTQQEDSAVYLCASSSAGLAGYEQFFGPGTRLTVL.